This is a list of T cell receptor beta chains from one sample in a study of blood T cell repertoires in COVID-19. The protocol was immunoSEQ multiplex PCR, while the TCRdb copy is restricted to in-frame clones and leaves out a portion. The table shows 200,000 to 250,000 clones, with roughly 81% occurring only once. The specimen sequenced was peripheral blood. The receptors were gathered from a man aged 35 to 55 with acute or convalescent COVID-19. CDR3s include the opening cysteine and the closing phenylalanine or tryptophan. The D gene is left open where the match is weak. The size entry is marked missing in some rows and otherwise reads once, few, many or a size class.

v_call: TRBV11-3
j_call: TRBJ2-3
clone_size: .
d_call: TRBD2
cdr3_nt: TGTGCCAGCAGCCGCGGGGGGAGCACAGATACGCAGTATTTT
cdr3_aa: CASSRGGSTDTQYF

v_call: TRBV28
j_call: TRBJ1-1
clone_size: .
d_call: .
cdr3_nt: TGTGCCAGCAGTCCTTGGGACGGGAGCACTGAAGCTTTCTTT
cdr3_aa: CASSPWDGSTEAFF

v_call: TRBV6-5
j_call: TRBJ2-3
clone_size: .
d_call: .
cdr3_nt: TGTGCCAGCAGTCGACTAGAAACAGATACGCAGTATTTT
cdr3_aa: CASSRLETDTQYF

v_call: TRBV7-9
j_call: TRBJ1-2
clone_size: .
d_call: TRBD1
cdr3_nt: TGTGCCAGCAGCTTAAGGCAGGGGGCTGGCTACACCTTC
cdr3_aa: CASSLRQGAGYTF

v_call: TRBV4-1
j_call: TRBJ1-1
clone_size: once
d_call: TRBD1
cdr3_nt: TGCGCCAGCAGCAGTCCCGGGACAGGGAACACTGAAGCTTTCTTT
cdr3_aa: CASSSPGTGNTEAFF

v_call: TRBV6-4
j_call: TRBJ1-5
clone_size: few
d_call: .
cdr3_nt: TGTGCCAGCAGTGAAAGCGGCAATCAGCCCCAGCATTTT
cdr3_aa: CASSESGNQPQHF

v_call: TRBV9
j_call: TRBJ2-7
clone_size: .
d_call: .
cdr3_nt: TGTGCCAGCAGCCCAATGATGGAGGGCGAGCAGTACTTC
cdr3_aa: CASSPMMEGEQYF

v_call: TRBV19
j_call: TRBJ1-1
clone_size: .
d_call: .
cdr3_nt: TGTGCCAGTACTGGTCAGAGAGGGAACACTGAAGCTTTCTTT
cdr3_aa: CASTGQRGNTEAFF

v_call: TRBV28
j_call: TRBJ1-2
clone_size: .
d_call: .
cdr3_nt: TGTGCCAGCAGTTTAGCACAGGGATATGGCTACACCTTC
cdr3_aa: CASSLAQGYGYTF

v_call: TRBV2
j_call: TRBJ2-2
clone_size: .
d_call: .
cdr3_nt: TGTGCCAGCAGTGAATTGCGGGGAGGAGGGAACACCGGGGAGCTGTTTTTT
cdr3_aa: CASSELRGGGNTGELFF

v_call: TRBV10-2
j_call: TRBJ1-3
clone_size: .
d_call: .
cdr3_nt: TGCGCCAGCAGCAGACTCAACTCTGGAAACACCATATATTTT
cdr3_aa: CASSRLNSGNTIYF

v_call: TRBV6-6
j_call: TRBJ1-1
clone_size: .
d_call: .
cdr3_nt: TGTGCCAGCAGGCCCCTTGAGGGAGGTAACACTGAAGCTTTCTTT
cdr3_aa: CASRPLEGGNTEAFF

v_call: TRBV29-1
j_call: TRBJ2-3
clone_size: .
d_call: .
cdr3_nt: TGCAGCGTTGAAGGACACCCAGAAAAGAGCACAGATACGCAGTATTTT
cdr3_aa: CSVEGHPEKSTDTQYF

v_call: TRBV2
j_call: TRBJ1-1
clone_size: few
d_call: TRBD1
cdr3_nt: TGTGCCAGCAGCGAAAACCCCAACAGGGGCGCTTTCTTT
cdr3_aa: CASSENPNRGAFF

v_call: TRBV2
j_call: TRBJ1-1
clone_size: .
d_call: TRBD1
cdr3_nt: TGTGCCAGCAGGATCACAGGGGGAAGTGCTGAAGCTTTCTTT
cdr3_aa: CASRITGGSAEAFF

v_call: TRBV5-4
j_call: TRBJ2-6
clone_size: .
d_call: TRBD1
cdr3_nt: TGTGCCAGCAGCGGTCGGACAGGTGGGATCTCTGGGGCCAACGTCCTGACTTTC
cdr3_aa: CASSGRTGGISGANVLTF

v_call: TRBV5-1
j_call: TRBJ1-6
clone_size: .
d_call: TRBD1
cdr3_nt: TGCGCCAGCAGCTCAACCATCCCCGGGACAGGGGGCGGTATCAATAATTCACCCCTCCACTTT
cdr3_aa: CASSSTIPGTGGGINNSPLHF

v_call: TRBV7-9
j_call: TRBJ2-3
clone_size: .
d_call: .
cdr3_nt: TGTGCCAGCAGCCCCCGAAGGGGGGGGAGGGCAGATACGCAGTATTTT
cdr3_aa: CASSPRRGGRADTQYF

v_call: TRBV5-1
j_call: TRBJ1-5
clone_size: .
d_call: .
cdr3_nt: TGCGCCAGCAGCGAGGGAAGCGGCAATCAGCCCCAGCATTTT
cdr3_aa: CASSEGSGNQPQHF

v_call: TRBV30
j_call: TRBJ2-5
clone_size: once
d_call: TRBD2
cdr3_nt: TGTGCCTGGAGCGGATGGGGAACTAGCGGGGGCCACCAAGAGACCCAGTACTTC
cdr3_aa: CAWSGWGTSGGHQETQYF

v_call: TRBV11-3
j_call: TRBJ2-3
clone_size: .
d_call: TRBD2
cdr3_nt: TGTGCCAGCAGCTTAGGTGGACTAGCGGGGGTATACGGTCCAGATACGCAGTATTTT
cdr3_aa: CASSLGGLAGVYGPDTQYF

v_call: TRBV7-2
j_call: TRBJ1-5
clone_size: .
d_call: .
cdr3_nt: TGTGCCAGCAGCTTAGCGCAAGGACTCCAGCCCCAGCATTTT
cdr3_aa: CASSLAQGLQPQHF

v_call: TRBV3-1/TRBV3-2
j_call: TRBJ1-1
clone_size: .
d_call: .
cdr3_nt: TGTGCCAGCAGCCAGCAGGGGAAGAACACTGAAGCTTTCTTT
cdr3_aa: CASSQQGKNTEAFF

v_call: TRBV4-1
j_call: TRBJ2-2
clone_size: .
d_call: .
cdr3_nt: TGCGCCAGCAGCCCACGTTCAGGGGATAACACCGGGGAGCTGTTTTTT
cdr3_aa: CASSPRSGDNTGELFF

v_call: TRBV29-1
j_call: TRBJ1-1
clone_size: .
d_call: TRBD1
cdr3_nt: TGCAGCGTGGAGATACAGGGGGCTGAAGCTTTCTTT
cdr3_aa: CSVEIQGAEAFF

v_call: TRBV18
j_call: TRBJ2-7
clone_size: .
d_call: TRBD1
cdr3_nt: TGTGCCAGCTCCCGCGGACAGGGGGCCTACGAGCAGTACTTC
cdr3_aa: CASSRGQGAYEQYF

v_call: TRBV5-6
j_call: TRBJ1-1
clone_size: .
d_call: .
cdr3_nt: TGTGCCAGCAGCTTGGCCAGGTTGAACACTGAAGCTTTCTTT
cdr3_aa: CASSLARLNTEAFF

v_call: TRBV9
j_call: TRBJ2-7
clone_size: .
d_call: TRBD1
cdr3_nt: TGTGCCAGCAGCCCCCGCCGGGGGACAGGGGACGAGCAGTACTTC
cdr3_aa: CASSPRRGTGDEQYF

v_call: TRBV28
j_call: TRBJ2-3
clone_size: .
d_call: TRBD2
cdr3_nt: TGTGCCAGCAGTTTATCCAGCGGGGGAACAGATACGCAGTATTTT
cdr3_aa: CASSLSSGGTDTQYF

v_call: TRBV5-1
j_call: TRBJ1-1
clone_size: few
d_call: .
cdr3_nt: TGCGCCAGCAGCTTGGTCGCAGGGATGAACACTGAAGCTTTCTTT
cdr3_aa: CASSLVAGMNTEAFF

v_call: TRBV30
j_call: TRBJ2-7
clone_size: .
d_call: .
cdr3_nt: TGTGCCTGGAGTCCTTCTCTCTACGAGCAGTACTTC
cdr3_aa: CAWSPSLYEQYF

v_call: TRBV2
j_call: TRBJ2-7
clone_size: .
d_call: TRBD1
cdr3_nt: TGTGCCAGCAGTGCCGCAGGGGGCTACGAGCAGTACTTC
cdr3_aa: CASSAAGGYEQYF

v_call: TRBV27
j_call: TRBJ2-1
clone_size: .
d_call: TRBD2
cdr3_nt: TGTGCCAGCAGTGCCCCCCCAGCGGGGGGGGCCAATGAGCAGTTCTTC
cdr3_aa: CASSAPPAGGANEQFF

v_call: TRBV5-4
j_call: TRBJ2-6
clone_size: .
d_call: .
cdr3_nt: TGTGCCAGCAGCCCCGGAGGACGGCTGGAATCCGGGGCCAACGTCCTGACTTTC
cdr3_aa: CASSPGGRLESGANVLTF

v_call: TRBV4-1
j_call: TRBJ2-7
clone_size: .
d_call: .
cdr3_nt: TGCGCCAGCAGCCAAGGGGCCAGCTCCTACGAGCAGTACTTC
cdr3_aa: CASSQGASSYEQYF

v_call: TRBV5-4
j_call: TRBJ1-2
clone_size: .
d_call: .
cdr3_nt: TGTGCCAGCAGCTTGGATTTCGCACTCTATGGCTACACCTTC
cdr3_aa: CASSLDFALYGYTF

v_call: TRBV15
j_call: TRBJ1-4
clone_size: .
d_call: .
cdr3_nt: TGTGCCACCAGCGGTGACGGAGGGACTAATGAAAAACTGTTTTTT
cdr3_aa: CATSGDGGTNEKLFF

v_call: TRBV4-1
j_call: TRBJ2-7
clone_size: .
d_call: TRBD1
cdr3_nt: TGCGCCAGCAGCCTACAACAACAGGGGATTACCACCTACGAGCAGTACTTC
cdr3_aa: CASSLQQQGITTYEQYF

v_call: TRBV6-5
j_call: TRBJ1-2
clone_size: .
d_call: .
cdr3_nt: TGTGCCAGCAGTTACTCAGGGGGAGCCCTATCCTATGGCTACACCTTC
cdr3_aa: CASSYSGGALSYGYTF

v_call: TRBV28
j_call: TRBJ2-7
clone_size: .
d_call: TRBD1
cdr3_nt: TGTGCCAGCAGGTCGGGACAGGGCTACGAGCAGTACTTC
cdr3_aa: CASRSGQGYEQYF

v_call: TRBV28
j_call: TRBJ1-1
clone_size: .
d_call: TRBD1
cdr3_nt: TGTGCCAGCAGAGGACAGGGAGCCTCCCGGGGAGCTTTCTTT
cdr3_aa: CASRGQGASRGAFF

v_call: TRBV5-1
j_call: TRBJ1-6
clone_size: few
d_call: .
cdr3_nt: TGCGCCAGCAGCGCCCCGGGAGACTCACCCCTCCACTTT
cdr3_aa: CASSAPGDSPLHF

v_call: TRBV19
j_call: TRBJ1-5
clone_size: .
d_call: .
cdr3_nt: TGTGCCAGTAGTATAGCACTCTTTAGCAATCAGCCCCAGCATTTT
cdr3_aa: CASSIALFSNQPQHF

v_call: TRBV30
j_call: TRBJ2-7
clone_size: .
d_call: .
cdr3_nt: TGTGCCTGGAGTGTAAGTGTTGTCTACCCGGAGCAGTACTTC
cdr3_aa: CAWSVSVVYPEQYF

v_call: TRBV6-6
j_call: TRBJ2-1
clone_size: .
d_call: .
cdr3_nt: TGTGCCAGCAGCCCGGGGTTAAACGCCTACAATGAGCAGTTCTTC
cdr3_aa: CASSPGLNAYNEQFF

v_call: TRBV28
j_call: TRBJ1-2
clone_size: .
d_call: .
cdr3_nt: TGTGCCAGCAGTTTAGCCCTCCCGGTCTATGGCTACACCTTC
cdr3_aa: CASSLALPVYGYTF

v_call: TRBV2
j_call: TRBJ2-7
clone_size: .
d_call: TRBD1
cdr3_nt: TGTGCCAGCAGTACGGGACAGGGGTTTTACGAGCAGTACTTC
cdr3_aa: CASSTGQGFYEQYF

v_call: TRBV6-5
j_call: TRBJ2-5
clone_size: once
d_call: TRBD1
cdr3_nt: TGTGCCAGTGTACAATGGGACAGACAAGAGACCCAGTACTTC
cdr3_aa: CASVQWDRQETQYF